This entry lists 21 T cell receptor beta chains sequenced from one sample in a study of T cells in Graves' hyperthyroidism and ophthalmopathy. TCR beta CDR3 region amplification was performed from RNA transcripts. The study used the HTBI primer set for a first-round RT-PCR of the TCR CDR3. TCRdb redid the calling of the multiplex PCR reads with MiXCR, one entry per CDR3 protein. The table shows about 380,000 distinct CDR3 sequences, with roughly 13% occurring only once. Sequenced: blood. All receptors derive from a woman aged 55-69 years with Graves' hyperthyroidism.

This clonotype has ten or more counts. The genes are TRBV5-1 and TRBJ1-1; D is unclear. Germline V gene sequence: CDR1 SGHRS, CDR2 YFSETQ. The CDR3 totals 15 residues. V was clipped by 0 bases and J by 5 bases, with 14 bases between them. CDR3 DNA: TGCGCCAGCAGCTTGGCCGGAGGGATAGGAACTGAAGCTTTCTTT. This encodes CASSLAGGIGTEAFF.

Many counts were recorded for this clonotype. The V and J genes are TRBV7-6 and TRBJ1-3; 8 bases line up with TRBD1. The CDR3 spans 16 residues. Germline CDR1 is SGHVS and CDR2 is FNYEAQ. With 5 bases clipped from V and 0 bases from J, the junction kept 6 bases outside the gene matches. Here the CDR3 reads CASSRRQGISGNTIYF. As DNA, the CDR3 is TGTGCCAGCAGCCGACGACAGGGGATCTCTGGAAACACCATATATTTT. The full variable domain, rest sourced from reference TRBV7-6 and TRBJ1-3, is GAGVSQSPRYKVTKRGQDVALRCDPISGHVSLYWYRQALGQGPEFLTYFNYEAQQDKSGLPNDRFSAERPEGSISTLTIQRTEQRDSAMYRCASSRRQGISGNTIYFGEGSWLTVV.

There are many counts of this clonotype. In DNA form, the CDR3 reads TGCAGTGCTAGAGTGAACTTGGATACGCAGTATTTT. Amino acids: CSARVNLDTQYF. The genes are TRBV20-1 and TRBJ2-3; no firm D call. Germline assignment: CDR1 DFQATT and CDR2 SNEGSKA (reference sequence). The V end was cut by 1 base, the J end by 6 bases, with 8 bases between. The CDR3 spans 12 residues.

In this sample, this clonotype turned up many times. The chain joins TRBV5-1 to TRBJ2-7; TRBD1 matches at 10 bases. The V segment lost 3 bases and the J segment 2 bases; nucleotides outside the gene matches: 2. This CDR3 is 14 amino acids long. Per germline, CDR1 SGHRS and CDR2 YFSETQ. CDR3 in DNA: TGCGCCAGCAGCTGGGGACAGGGGACCTACGAGCAGTACTTC. It yields the protein CASSWGQGTYEQYF.

The table lists this clonotype with a few counts. The rearrangement links TRBV5-1 to TRBJ2-1; 7 bases match TRBD2. Looked up from germline, CDR1 is SGHRS and CDR2 is YFSETQ. Losses at the gene ends were 5 bases for V and 1 base for J; bases not matched to a gene: 6. The CDR3 consists of 15 residues. The CDR3 DNA sequence: TGCGCCAGCAGACGGGAGGTTAGTTCCTACAATGAGCAGTTCTTC. Amino acid sequence: CASRREVSSYNEQFF.

This clonotype was picked up many times. The chain recombines TRBV14 with TRBJ2-2; 9 bases align to TRBD2. The CDR3 covers 16 residues. With 3 bases clipped from V and 1 base from J, the junction kept 3 bases outside the gene matches. CDR1 and CDR2 (germline): SGHDN, FVKESK. The chain's CDR3 is CASSQLAGVNTGELFF. The CDR3 bases are TGTGCCAGCAGCCAGTTAGCGGGAGTGAACACCGGGGAGCTGTTTTTT.

This clonotype has ten or more counts. J is TRBJ2-6 and V is TRBV6-5; D not certain. V shed 2 bases and J shed 2 bases, with 13 bases lying between them. CDR1 MNHEY and CDR2 SVGAGI come from the germline V gene. This CDR3 is built from 17 residues. CDR3 sequence: CASSYNLDFPGANVLTF. The CDR3 bases are TGTGCCAGCAGTTACAACCTAGACTTCCCTGGGGCCAACGTCCTGACTTTC.

This clonotype was found many times. This chain connects TRBV30 to TRBJ1-1; tentative D call: TRBD1 (6 bases). Germline values: CDR1 GTSNPN, CDR2 SVGIG (reference sequence). The CDR3 runs to 13 residues. V lost 5 bases and J lost 1, with 11 bases in between. Written as DNA, the CDR3 is TGTGCCTGGGGGGGACATAGGAACACTGAAGCTTTCTTT. Its translation: CAWGGHRNTEAFF.

This clonotype was observed at least ten times. The chain recombines TRBV7-9 with TRBJ2-1, with 11 bases aligning to TRBD2. The CDR3 loop spans 16 amino acids. The germline CDR1 and CDR2 sequences are SEHNR and FQNEAQ (reference sequence). Trimming took 5 bases from V and 4 from J; bases not matched to a gene: 7. CDR3 region: CASSPPGLAVYNEQFF. CDR3 DNA sequence: TGTGCCAGCAGCCCGCCGGGACTAGCGGTATACAATGAGCAGTTCTTC.

The table lists this clonotype with many counts. The V call is TRBV2, the J call TRBJ2-5; 8 bases are a match to TRBD1. V lost 7 bases, J lost 1 base, and 8 bases stayed unmatched. CDR1 and CDR2 (germline): SNHLY, FYNNEI. This CDR3 region has 15 residues. The CDR3 bases are TGTGCCAGCACCAAACGAGGACAGGGCCAAGAGACCCAGTACTTC. Translating it yields CASTKRGQGQETQYF.

In its sample, this clonotype was seen many times. The chain is built from TRBV5-5 and TRBJ2-5; D is perhaps TRBD2 (5 bases). This CDR3 region has 14 residues. V was clipped by 2 bases and J by 5 bases, with 13 bases between them. The germline CDR1 and CDR2 sequences are SGHKS and YYEKEE (reference sequence). The chain's CDR3 is CASSFSGWEETQYF. The CDR3 bases are TGTGCCAGCAGCTTTTCGGGTTGGGAGGAGACCCAGTACTTC. The whole variable domain, remainder taken from reference TRBV5-5 and TRBJ2-5, is DAGVTQSPTHLIKTRGQQVTLRCSPISGHKSVSWYQQVLGQGPQFIFQYYEKEERGRGNFPDRFSARQFPNYSSELNVNALLLGDSALYLCASSFSGWEETQYFGPGTRLLVL.

This clonotype was detected many times. This sequence joins TRBV7-9 and TRBJ1-1; D remains ambiguous. Trimming removed 1 base from V and 5 bases from J, with 11 bases in between. This CDR3 has 14 amino acids. Per germline, CDR1 SEHNR and CDR2 FQNEAQ (reference sequence). CDR3 sequence: CASSLGRSGTEAFF. CDR3 nucleotide sequence: TGTGCCAGCAGCTTAGGACGGTCTGGGACTGAAGCTTTCTTT.

This clonotype was counted a few times. The gene calls are TRBV29-1 and TRBJ2-1; 7 nucleotides line up with TRBD1. CDR1 SQVTM and CDR2 ANQGSEA come from the germline V gene. V shed 8 bases and J 6 bases; nucleotides not matched to a gene: 7. This CDR3 is built from 12 residues. The DNA of the CDR3 is TGCAGCCTCTCCCGGGACAGCAATGAGCAGTTCTTC. Its translation: CSLSRDSNEQFF.

This clonotype was detected many times. The V and J genes are TRBV10-3 and TRBJ2-7; 13 positions agree with TRBD2. Germline lookup yields CDR1 ENHRY and CDR2 SYGVKD. Trimming at V came to 3 bases and at J to 2 bases, leaving 1 base not matched to a gene. The length of the CDR3 is 15 residues. The CDR3 DNA reads TGTGCCATCAGTGATGGACTAGCGGGAGCCTACGAGCAGTACTTC. Amino acids: CAISDGLAGAYEQYF.

This clonotype showed up just a few times. CDR3: CSARDPAGGKGAYEQYF. Written as DNA, the CDR3 is TGCAGTGCTAGAGATCCGGCGGGAGGGAAAGGTGCCTACGAGCAGTACTTC. The chain uses TRBV20-1 and TRBJ2-7, with 9 bases lining up with TRBD2. With V trimmed by 0 bases and J by 2 bases, 11 bases remained unmatched. The CDR3 is 17 amino acids. The germline CDR1 and CDR2 sequences are DFQATT and SNEGSKA (reference sequence).

This clonotype occurred many times. This chain uses TRBV20-1 with TRBJ2-5; TRBD2 matches 12 bases. The CDR3 runs to 18 residues. Germline CDR1 is DFQATT and CDR2 is SNEGSKA (reference sequence). The trim removed 0 bases at V and 1 base at J, leaving 9 bases unmatched. The CDR3 DNA is TGCAGTGCTAGAGACCGGGCGCTAGCGGGAGGGCCCCAAGAGACCCAGTACTTC. Protein: CSARDRALAGGPQETQYF.

This clonotype was counted many times. V usage is TRBV30 and J usage is TRBJ2-1; the D call may be TRBD1 or TRBD2 (6 bases each). This CDR3 is 13 amino acids long. CDR1 and CDR2 (germline): GTSNPN, SVGIG (reference sequence). The V end lost 1 base, the J end lost 8 bases, and 12 bases lay between the germline ends. CDR3 region: CAWSGLGGHEQFF. The CDR3 DNA is TGTGCCTGGAGTGGCTTGGGGGGCCATGAGCAGTTCTTC.

This clonotype was seen only a few times. This may be a read error: a much more frequent sequence differs by one nucleotide. This sequence joins TRBV5-1 and TRBJ2-7, with D maybe TRBD1 (6 bases). This CDR3 has 13 amino acids. V lost 0 bases and J lost 5, with 9 bases in between. Germline CDR1 reads SGHRS; CDR2 reads YFSETQ. The CDR3 region has the DNA TGCGCCAGCAGCTTGGGACAGGAGGACGAGCAGTACTTC. Its protein product is CASSLGQEDEQYF.

This clonotype was seen repeatedly, ten times or more. The V call is TRBV30, the J call TRBJ2-7; D is unclear. Germline assignment: CDR1 GTSNPN and CDR2 SVGIG (reference sequence). Trimming shortened V by 2 bases and J by 1 base, and 9 bases separated the two germline ends. This CDR3 is 13 amino acids long. The CDR3 DNA is TGTGCCTGGAGTATCTACGGATCCTACGAGCAGTACTTC. It encodes CAWSIYGSYEQYF.

In its sample, this clonotype was seen many times. V gene TRBV7-6 combines with J gene TRBJ2-1, with 10 nucleotides matching TRBD2. Germline V gives CDR1 SGHVS, CDR2 FNYEAQ. J was trimmed by 8 bases and V by 5 bases; bases with no gene match: 9. The length of the CDR3 is 15 residues. Here the CDR3 DNA reads TGTGCCAGCAGCCTGACTAGCGGGCCTGGGGATGAGCAGTTCTTC. Translating gives CASSLTSGPGDEQFF.

This clonotype was found many times. The rearrangement joins TRBV29-1 to TRBJ2-3; D gene unclear. This CDR3 contains 12 residues. CDR1 is SQVTM and CDR2 is ANQGSEA in the germline V gene. Trimming took off 2 bases at V and 3 bases at J, with 6 bases between the two ends. The CDR3 is CSVERTTDTQYF. The CDR3 nucleotides read TGCAGCGTTGAACGAACGACAGATACGCAGTATTTT.